One T cell receptor beta chain is described in this entry. Its antigen is not known. A read error may account for a junction end that differs from germline. The germline CDR1 and CDR2 sequences are SEHNR and FQNEAQ (reference sequence). This CDR3 comprises 14 residues. This entry is derived from a study of blood T cells in healthy people across ages. Study-wide findings and caveats: TCR beta diversity tracked closely with naive T cell percentage. No conclusive comparison of naive versus antigen-experienced cells was possible with unsorted PBMCs.

Every donor contributed around 10 milliliters of peripheral blood by blood draw. Total RNA amounts of at least 5 micrograms were extracted per sample. A second PCR of 7 to 11 cycles used a sample-barcoded 5' primer and a J-beta primer mix. TCRdb processed the 5' RACE reads anew with MiXCR; each CDR3 protein has one entry. The sample contains about 1.1 million distinct CDR3 sequences, more than 30% of which appear only once. The chain combines TRBV7-9 with TRBJ1-2; D is undetermined. The origin of this receptor is a man in his late teens or twenties in good health. The sample was blood. CDR3 in DNA: TGTGCCAACAGCTACCCCCGGACTAACTATGGCTACACCTTC. Translation: CANSYPRTNYGYTF.